The TCR beta chain under discussion was sequenced for a study of cytomegalovirus exposure and HLA in healthy donors. About the study: The same platform was used for the 90 to 150 validation repertoires as for the roughly 660 first-cohort repertoires, as reported in a later analysis.

The CDR3 sequence is 13 residues long. The ends were cut back, 5 bases at V and 1 base at J, with 8 bases in the middle. Germline V lookup: CDR1 GTSNPN, CDR2 SVGIG (reference sequence). The table came from immunoSEQ multiplex PCR; TCRdb's copy has only in-frame clones and leaves some out. The profile shows about 60,000 clones, approximately 96% of them singletons. Whole-study findings and limits: It was 150 or so TCR beta chains that were listed as cytomegalovirus-associated. High sensitivity and specificity were reportedly achieved when the classifier diagnosed cytomegalovirus status.

Worth noting for this clone: Its target is unknown.

The chain is built from TRBV30 and TRBJ2-2; TRBD1 might be the D (5 bases). Input material: PBMCs. This sequence originates from a man aged 18-30 years in good health and CMV-seronegative. The CDR3 spells CAWGALNTGELFF. In DNA, the CDR3 is TGTGCCTGGGGGGCCTTGAACACCGGGGAGCTGTTTTTT.